This passage covers 30 T cell receptor beta chains from one sample sequenced in a study of T cell changes during pregnancy in multiple sclerosis (dated by TCRdb to between 2018 and 2020). The library was built by means of the immunoSEQ multiplex PCR assay. The source is immuneACCESS, and TCRdb retained only in-frame sequences with V and J called. Part of the clones is not carried over; for the studies checked, unresolved V genes explain less than half of this, and the remainder is unexplained. Recorded for this sample are about 28,000 clones; 89% of them occurred a single time. The ten biggest clones cover around 0.72% of the sample. The sequencing used CD4+ T cells from peripheral blood mononuclear cells, collected in the second trimester of pregnancy. The receptor set was obtained from a female donor with multiple sclerosis, enrolled in a pregnancy study.

CDR3 protein: CASSFQGEGANVLTF. CDR3 coding DNA: TGTGCCAGCAGCTTTCAGGGGGAGGGGGCCAACGTCCTGACTTTC. The chain recombines TRBV7-3 with TRBJ2-6; 7 bases fit TRBD1. After removal of 3 bases from V and 4 bases from J, the junction contained 3 bases not matched to a gene. The CDR3 sequence is 15 residues long. Germline values: CDR1 SGHTA, CDR2 FQGTGA.

V gene TRBV7-3 combines with J gene TRBJ2-5; D gene uncertain. The V end lost 4 bases, the J end lost 5 bases, and 11 bases lay between the germline ends. The germline V gene has CDR1 SGHTA and CDR2 FQGTGA. This CDR3 spans 13 amino acids. The CDR3 spells CASSYRSGETQYF. The DNA for the CDR3 is TGTGCCAGCAGCTATAGGTCCGGGGAGACCCAGTACTTC.

The V and J genes are TRBV30 and TRBJ2-7; 8 positions agree with TRBD1. Germline CDR1 and CDR2: GTSNPN and SVGIG (reference sequence). The CDR3 runs to 12 residues. The J segment lost 6 bases and the V segment lost 2 bases, leaving 3 bases of the junction unmatched. The CDR3 coding sequence is TGTGCCTGGAGTCGACAGGGGTCCGAGCAGTACTTC. Its translation is CAWSRQGSEQYF. The full variable domain, completed using reference TRBV30 and TRBJ2-7, is SQTIHQWPATLVQPVGSPLSLECTVEGTSNPNLYWYRQAAGRGLQLLFYSVGIGQISSEVPQNLSASRPQDRQFILSSKKLLLSDSGFYLCAWSRQGSEQYFGPGTRLTVT.

V and J are TRBV5-6 and TRBJ2-1; D is perhaps TRBD2 (7 bases). CDR3 length: 14 residues. The V gene lost 6 bases and the J gene lost 8 bases, with 18 bases spanning the gap. Germline lookup yields CDR1 SGHDT and CDR2 YYEEEE. The CDR3, as DNA: TGTGCCAGCATCCTACTAGGGGGGGAGGATGAGCAGTTCTTC. It specifies CASILLGGEDEQFF.

V usage is TRBV18 and J usage is TRBJ2-2; 8 bases agree with TRBD1. CDR1 is KGHSH and CDR2 is LQKENI in the germline V gene. V lost 4 bases, J lost 4 bases, and 5 bases stayed unmatched. This CDR3 spans 15 amino acids. The CDR3 loop is CASSRDRSTTGELFF. In DNA form, the CDR3 reads TGTGCCAGCTCACGGGACAGGTCGACCACCGGGGAGCTGTTTTTT.

Only a few counts were recorded for this clone. The chain links TRBV5-1 to TRBJ1-1, with D perhaps TRBD1 (6 bases). This CDR3 is built from 14 residues. V was pared by 0 bases and J by 5 bases, with 11 bases between. Per the germline V gene, CDR1 is SGHRS and CDR2 is YFSETQ. The CDR3 bases are TGCGCCAGCAGCTTGGTGGGGGCGCAAACTGAAGCTTTCTTT. It codes for CASSLVGAQTEAFF.

The J gene is TRBJ2-7, the V gene TRBV6-6; D not resolved. V was cut by 4 bases and J by 2 bases, with 3 bases left in between. This CDR3 has 11 residues. Germline V CDR1 and CDR2: MNHNY, SVGAGI (reference sequence). CDR3 sequence reads: CASSSPYEQYF. The CDR3 DNA follows: TGTGCCAGCAGTTCTCCCTACGAGCAGTACTTC.

This rearrangement joins TRBV2 to TRBJ2-4; 7 bases agree with TRBD1. Germline CDR1 SNHLY, CDR2 FYNNEI. CDR3 length equals 14 residues. The V and J ends lost 6 bases and 7 bases, in that order; junction bases with no gene match: 9. CDR3 residues: CASRQGLKWNIQYF. For the CDR3, the DNA is TGTGCCAGCAGACAGGGGTTGAAGTGGAACATTCAGTACTTC.

This chain connects TRBV7-8 to TRBJ2-7; 8 nucleotides align to TRBD2. The germline V gene encodes CDR1 SGHVS and CDR2 FQNEAQ. The CDR3 runs 16 residues. J lost 2 bases, V lost 1 base, and 7 bases had no gene match. This CDR3 is CASSLVVRGGAYEQYF. CDR3 coding DNA: TGTGCCAGCAGCTTAGTAGTACGGGGGGGTGCCTACGAGCAGTACTTC. The whole variable domain, filled in from reference TRBV7-8 and TRBJ2-7, reads GAGVSQSPRYKVAKRGQDVALRCDPISGHVSLFWYQQALGQGPEFLTYFQNEAQLDKSGLPSDRFFAERPEGSVSTLKIQRTQQEDSAVYLCASSLVVRGGAYEQYFGPGTRLTVT.

The rearrangement joins TRBV20-1 to TRBJ2-7, with D possibly TRBD1 on 5 matching bases. This CDR3 is 11 amino acids long. V was clipped by 3 bases and J by 7 bases, with 10 bases between them. CDR1 is DFQATT and CDR2 is SNEGSKA in the germline V gene (reference sequence). In DNA form, the CDR3 reads TGCAGTGCTAGGACAGTGATTGAGCAGTACTTC. It codes for CSARTVIEQYF.

The rearrangement uses TRBV2 and TRBJ2-5; tentatively, D is TRBD2 (5 bases). Germline loops: CDR1 SNHLY, CDR2 FYNNEI. The germline V and J ends were trimmed by 3 bases and 3 bases, with 5 bases remaining between them. CDR3 size: 12 residues. The CDR3 is CASSEREETQYF. CDR3 nucleotide sequence: TGTGCCAGCAGTGAGCGGGAAGAGACCCAGTACTTC.

The rearrangement links TRBV5-1 to TRBJ1-4; 7 nucleotides agree with TRBD1. CDR3 size: 15 residues. The V gene's germline CDR1 is SGHRS and CDR2 YFSETQ. Germline trimming cut 6 bases from V and 4 bases from J; bases unmatched to any gene: 9. The CDR3 coding sequence is TGCGCCAGCACCGCCCTTGGACAGGTTAATGAAAAACTGTTTTTT. Translating it yields CASTALGQVNEKLFF. Based on the CDR3 plus reference TRBV5-1 and TRBJ1-4, the full variable domain is KAGVTQTPRYLIKTRGQQVTLSCSPISGHRSVSWYQQTPGQGLQFLFEYFSETQRNKGNFPGRFSGRQFSNSRSEMNVSTLELGDSALYLCASTALGQVNEKLFFGSGTQLSVL.

CDR3 protein: CASTTGLGSYEQYF. The CDR3 region has the DNA TGTGCCAGTACCACAGGCTTAGGGTCCTACGAGCAGTACTTC. V usage is TRBV19 and J usage is TRBJ2-7; D is possibly TRBD1 (5 bases). CDR3 length equals 14 residues. V lost 7 bases, J lost 1 base, and 14 bases lay in between. Germline V gives CDR1 LNHDA, CDR2 SQIVND (reference sequence).

The gene calls are TRBV2 and TRBJ1-2; 7 bases match TRBD1. The CDR3 totals 13 residues. The ends lost 4 bases at V and 11 bases at J; junction bases unmatched: 10. CDR1 SNHLY and CDR2 FYNNEI come from the germline V gene. CDR3 sequence reads: CASSVTGTETYTF. The CDR3 region has the DNA TGTGCCAGCAGTGTGACCGGGACAGAGACTTACACCTTC.

J is TRBJ2-7 and V is TRBV9; 10 positions match TRBD1. The V and J ends lost 3 bases and 3 bases, in that order; junction bases with no gene match: 12. Germline CDR1 reads SGDLS; CDR2 reads YYNGEE. The CDR3 is 17 residues long. DNA for the CDR3: TGTGCCAGCAGCGCCGGGGACAGGGGCCAGGGGTTCTACGAGCAGTACTTC. This codes for CASSAGDRGQGFYEQYF.

The chain couples TRBV5-1 to TRBJ1-2; 9 bases agree with TRBD1. Trimming took 4 bases from V and 2 from J; bases not matched to a gene: 9. The germline CDR1 and CDR2 sequences are SGHRS and YFSETQ. This CDR3 is built from 16 residues. In nucleotides, the CDR3 is TGCGCCAGCAGCGGGGGGACAGGGTCAGGGAACTATGGCTACACCTTC. Protein sequence: CASSGGTGSGNYGYTF.

This chain links TRBV4-1 with TRBJ2-3; weak D call: TRBD1 (6 bases). The V and J ends lost 4 bases and 5 bases respectively, with 13 bases between them. This CDR3 is built from 14 residues. The germline CDR1 and CDR2 sequences are MGHRA and YSYEKL. In nucleotides, the CDR3 is TGCGCCAGCAGCCTAGCAACAGGGTTAGATACGCAGTATTTT. Its translation: CASSLATGLDTQYF.

The V call is TRBV6-1, the J call TRBJ2-7; D call uncertain. V shed 6 bases and J shed 2 bases, with 11 bases lying between them. This CDR3 has 13 amino acids. Per germline, CDR1 MNHNS and CDR2 SASEGT. CDR3 bases: TGTGCCAGCAGGTCAGACACAGCCTACGAGCAGTACTTC. This encodes CASRSDTAYEQYF.

The chain is built from TRBV5-1 and TRBJ1-2; 8 positions match TRBD1. Germline assignment: CDR1 SGHRS and CDR2 YFSETQ. With V trimmed by 4 bases and J by 6 bases, 5 bases remained unmatched. The CDR3 consists of 13 residues. CDR3 bases: TGCGCCAGCAGCGCGGACAGGGTAGATGGCTACACCTTC. It specifies CASSADRVDGYTF.

The V call is TRBV6-5, the J call TRBJ2-7; 7 positions agree with TRBD2. The CDR3 covers 12 residues. J was trimmed by 10 bases and V by 2 bases; bases with no gene match: 5. The germline CDR1 and CDR2 sequences are MNHEY and SVGAGI. The CDR3 spells CASSYSGVDQYF. CDR3 in DNA: TGTGCCAGCAGTTACAGCGGGGTGGATCAGTACTTC.

The chain couples TRBV6-5 to TRBJ2-1; the D is unclear. The V gene lost 6 bases and the J gene lost 9 bases, with 9 bases spanning the gap. This CDR3 is built from 11 residues. Germline lookup yields CDR1 MNHEY and CDR2 SVGAGI. The CDR3 reads CASRRRGEQFF. The CDR3 bases are TGTGCCAGCAGGCGAAGAGGTGAGCAGTTCTTC.

This rearrangement joins TRBV12-5 to TRBJ2-2, with a possible D match to TRBD1 (5 bases). The CDR3 contains 14 residues. The germline V and J ends were trimmed by 6 bases and 7 bases, with 15 bases remaining between them. The germline gives CDR1 LGHNT, CDR2 FRNRAP. The CDR3 loop is CASGNPGNNGELFF. The CDR3 DNA follows: TGTGCTAGTGGCAATCCAGGGAATAACGGGGAGCTGTTTTTT.

The rearrangement links TRBV27 to TRBJ2-7, with 7 bases aligning to TRBD1. Per germline, CDR1 MNHEY and CDR2 SMNVEV (reference sequence). J was trimmed by 7 bases and V by 5 bases; bases with no gene match: 8. This CDR3 has 13 amino acids. CDR3 nucleotides: TGTGCCAGCAGTCGCCCTGACAGGGCTGAGCAGTACTTC. This sequence encodes CASSRPDRAEQYF.

The V call is TRBV5-1, the J call TRBJ2-5, with D maybe TRBD1 (5 bases). The CDR3 contains 14 residues. Germline loops: CDR1 SGHRS, CDR2 YFSETQ. V lost 0 bases and J lost 2, with 8 bases in between. In DNA, the CDR3 is TGCGCCAGCAGCTTGGTAGACAGTCAAGAGACCCAGTACTTC. Amino acids: CASSLVDSQETQYF. The variable domain in full, with the rest retrieved from reference TRBV5-1 and TRBJ2-5, is KAGVTQTPRYLIKTRGQQVTLSCSPISGHRSVSWYQQTPGQGLQFLFEYFSETQRNKGNFPGRFSGRQFSNSRSEMNVSTLELGDSALYLCASSLVDSQETQYFGPGTRLLVL.

The V gene is TRBV19, the J gene TRBJ2-1; D remains ambiguous. The CDR3 runs to 11 residues. From germline, CDR1 is LNHDA and CDR2 SQIVND (reference sequence). Between the trimmed V and J ends, which lost 3 bases and 9 bases, there was a span of 6 bases. The CDR3 nucleotides read TGTGCCAGTAGTATGAGGTTTGAGCAGTTCTTC. Amino acid sequence: CASSMRFEQFF.

This clone was counted a single time. J is TRBJ1-1 and V is TRBV18; maybe TRBD1 (6 bases). Germline V gene data show CDR1 as KGHSH and CDR2 as LQKENI. The ends were cut back, 1 base at V and 3 bases at J, with 6 bases in the middle. The CDR3 length is 13 residues. CDR3 amino acids: CASSPHRDTEAFF. CDR3 bases: TGTGCCAGCTCACCACACAGGGACACTGAAGCTTTCTTT. Filled out from reference TRBV18 and TRBJ1-1, the complete variable domain reads NAGVMQNPRHLVRRRGQEARLRCSPMKGHSHVYWYRQLPEEGLKFMVYLQKENIIDESGMPKERFSAEFPKEGPSILRIQQVVRGDSAAYFCASSPHRDTEAFFGQGTRLTVV.

The chain has TRBV28 and TRBJ2-7; perhaps TRBD2 as D (7 bases). Trimming shortened V by 2 bases and J by 6 bases, and 14 bases separated the two germline ends. The germline V gene encodes CDR1 MDHEN and CDR2 SYDVKM. CDR3 size: 14 residues. CDR3 sequence (DNA): TGTGCCAGCAGTTTAGCGGGGGCGAGGCCCGAGCAGTACTTC. Translating gives CASSLAGARPEQYF.

About this clone itself: Different DNA sequences within this sample yield the same CDR3. The rearrangement links TRBV10-3 to TRBJ2-7; D may be TRBD2 (5 bases). Looked up from germline, CDR1 is ENHRY and CDR2 is SYGVKD. V lost 2 bases, J lost 0 bases, and 8 bases lay in between. This CDR3 has 14 residues. CDR3 region: CAISERTSSYEQYF. CDR3 nucleotides: TGTGCCATCAGTGAGAGGACTTCCTCCTACGAGCAGTACTTC.

The chain couples TRBV5-6 to TRBJ2-5; the match to TRBD2 covers 8 bases. The CDR3 is 17 amino acids. Germline V gene sequence: CDR1 SGHDT, CDR2 YYEEEE. The trim removed 3 bases at V and 3 bases at J, leaving 13 bases unmatched. The CDR3 loop reads CASSWSGGRTREETQYF. Written as DNA, the CDR3 is TGTGCCAGCAGCTGGTCGGGGGGGCGGACGAGAGAAGAGACCCAGTACTTC.

V gene TRBV19 combines with J gene TRBJ1-4; 7 bases map to TRBD1. The trim removed 6 bases at V and 0 bases at J, leaving 19 bases unmatched. Germline CDR1 reads LNHDA; CDR2 reads SQIVND (reference sequence). CDR3 length equals 20 residues. For the CDR3, the DNA is TGTGCCAGTAGAACAGGACACTCGGGACAGTCTCAGGCAACTAATGAAAAACTGTTTTTT. Protein: CASRTGHSGQSQATNEKLFF.